The entry below gives a single TCR beta chain sequence along with its context. The CDR3 has 13 amino acids. V was pared by 6 bases and J by 5 bases, with 5 bases of the junction left unmatched. In the source study's methods: It was from reference gene primer amplification that nucleated cell counts were estimated. Clones were read by immunoSEQ multiplex PCR, and TCRdb kept only the in-frame ones, dropping some. The V and J calls and the clone size are those of that table, but D and trimming were determined from the DNA. The repertoire holds roughly 49,000 clones, with under 85% as singletons. The record originates from a study of blood T cell repertoires in COVID-19. Study background: From the United States, Italy and Spain came samples of acute and convalescent COVID-19. In each case, the material was cDNA or gDNA derived from T cells, B-cell-depleted T cells, or PBMCs.

The source of this sequence is a man aged 40-50 years with acute or convalescent COVID-19. Material for sequencing was peripheral blood. The chain employs TRBV12-3 or TRBV12-4 and TRBJ2-3, with TRBD1 matching 7 bases. The CDR3 nucleotides read TGTGCCAGCAGAACGACAGGGAGAGATACGCAGTATTTT. Its protein is CASRTTGRDTQYF.